The 31 T cell receptor beta chains below were found in one sample sequenced in a study of post-analysis software for immune sequencing data. General observations from the study: Four or five TRBV segments, TRBV5-6, TRBV5-1 and TRBV20-1 among them, were found more frequent in patients than controls.

The TCR beta cDNA libraries contained unique molecular identifiers. From the PCR reads, TCRdb called clonotypes with MiXCR, one entry per CDR3 protein. Altogether around 400,000 distinct CDR3 sequences are present, about 40% being singletons, with the ten largest covering 6.5% to 8%. For these TCRs, the target antigens are not known. Sequencing input: blood. The receptors derive from a girl aged 2 to 10 with multiple sclerosis.

This clonotype showed up just once. V gene TRBV4-2 combines with J gene TRBJ1-2; D might be TRBD1 (5 bases). Germline V gene sequence: CDR1 LGHNA, CDR2 YNFKEQ. CDR3 size: 15 residues. Trimming took off 2 bases at V and 1 base at J, with 11 bases between the two ends. The CDR3 region is CASSQNVGGNYGYTF. The CDR3 nucleotides are TGTGCCAGCAGCCAAAACGTCGGGGGTAACTATGGCTACACCTTC.

This chain connects TRBV7-2 to TRBJ2-2, with TRBD1 matching 7 bases. The CDR3 runs 15 residues. V lost 6 bases, J lost 4 bases, and 8 bases stayed unmatched. Per the germline V gene, CDR1 is SGHTA and CDR2 is FQGNSA. The CDR3: CASRQGQWSTGELFF. For the CDR3, the DNA is TGTGCCAGCAGGCAGGGACAGTGGAGCACCGGGGAGCTGTTTTTT.

This chain connects TRBV4-3 to TRBJ2-3; the match to TRBD2 covers 7 bases. The CDR3 is 18 amino acids. Germline CDR1 reads LGHNA; CDR2 reads YSLEER. The trim removed 0 bases at V and 11 bases at J, leaving 20 bases unmatched. In nucleotides, the CDR3 is TGCGCCAGCAGCCAAGATAGGCCGGGGGGATGGGGGTACAATGAGCAGTATTTT. Protein product: CASSQDRPGGWGYNEQYF.

This clonotype was seen a few times. The chain carries TRBV28 and TRBJ2-7; 7 bases fit TRBD2. The CDR3 runs 16 residues. Trimming took 3 bases from V and 1 from J; bases not matched to a gene: 9. Germline CDR1 and CDR2: MDHEN and SYDVKM. The CDR3 is CASSFGRQGGSYEQYF. The CDR3 DNA is TGTGCCAGCAGTTTCGGTCGGCAGGGAGGGTCCTACGAGCAGTACTTC.

This chain connects TRBV20-1 to TRBJ2-4; maybe TRBD2 (5 bases). Germline V gene lookup returns CDR1 DFQATT and CDR2 SNEGSKA (reference sequence). There are 14 residues in the CDR3. Deletions cut 6 bases from V and 1 base from J, with 13 bases between. Here the CDR3 DNA reads TGCAGTGCCATCGGGGAAGGGGCCAAAAACATTCAGTACTTC. As protein: CSAIGEGAKNIQYF.

J is TRBJ1-4 and V is TRBV7-8, with D possibly being TRBD1 (6 bases). The V end was cut by 1 base, the J end by 0 bases, with 18 bases between. This CDR3 region has 19 residues. Germline CDR1 and CDR2: SGHVS and FQNEAQ. In DNA form, the CDR3 reads TGTGCCAGCAGCTTAGAAGTGGACAGTTGGGAGTCAACTAATGAAAAACTGTTTTTT. Its protein is CASSLEVDSWESTNEKLFF. Looking up the rest from reference TRBV7-8 and TRBJ1-4 gives the full variable domain: GAGVSQSPRYKVAKRGQDVALRCDPISGHVSLFWYQQALGQGPEFLTYFQNEAQLDKSGLPSDRFFAERPEGSVSTLKIQRTQQEDSAVYLCASSLEVDSWESTNEKLFFGSGTQLSVL.

CDR3 nucleotide sequence: TGCGCCAGCAGCTTCCAGCGGGGGGCCCAAGAGACCCAGTACTTC. Its translation: CASSFQRGAQETQYF. V gene TRBV5-1 combines with J gene TRBJ2-5, with 9 nucleotides matching TRBD2. J was trimmed by 1 base and V by 2 bases; bases with no gene match: 3. Germline V gene sequence: CDR1 SGHRS, CDR2 YFSETQ. There are 15 residues in the CDR3.

This clonotype was detected only a few times. The chain combines TRBV7-9 with TRBJ2-7; no clear D. This CDR3 region has 13 residues. Germline values: CDR1 SEHNR, CDR2 FQNEAQ (reference sequence). V lost 3 bases and J 9 bases, leaving 15 bases between the germline ends. In nucleotides, the CDR3 is TGTGCCAGCAGCTTTAAGGCAGACCGGGTGCAGTACTTC. It specifies CASSFKADRVQYF.

This clonotype was seen more than once but under ten times. The V call is TRBV10-3, the J call TRBJ2-7, with TRBD1 matching over 8 bases. This CDR3 spans 13 amino acids. CDR1 is ENHRY and CDR2 is SYGVKD in the germline V gene. Trimming removed 6 bases from V and 2 bases from J; junction bases left unmatched: 3. This chain's CDR3 is CAISRQGTYEQYF. CDR3 coding DNA: TGTGCCATCAGCAGACAGGGGACCTACGAGCAGTACTTC.

V is TRBV4-3 and J is TRBJ2-1; a weak D match, TRBD1 (6 bases). CDR1 and CDR2 from the germline V gene are LGHNA and YSLEER. The CDR3 is 19 amino acids. The V end was cut by 1 base, the J end by 5 bases, with 24 bases between. The CDR3 loop reads CASSQAAHRVLNPNNEQFF. As DNA, the CDR3 is TGCGCCAGCAGCCAAGCGGCGCACAGGGTTCTAAACCCGAACAATGAGCAGTTCTTC.

The sample holds a few counts of this clonotype. This chain uses TRBV12-3 or TRBV12-4 with TRBJ1-4; a weak D match, TRBD1 (6 bases). This CDR3 contains 13 residues. V was clipped by 6 bases and J by 8 bases, with 13 bases between them. CDR3 in amino acids: CASRQGSGEKLFF. The CDR3 DNA sequence: TGTGCCAGCAGGCAGGGGTCTGGCGAAAAACTGTTTTTT.

This chain connects TRBV4-3 to TRBJ1-1, with TRBD1 as a possible D gene (5 bases). This CDR3 comprises 13 residues. V was pared by 0 bases and J by 6 bases, with 8 bases between. The germline CDR1 and CDR2 sequences are LGHNA and YSLEER. The CDR3 DNA is TGCGCCAGCAGCCAAGATAGGGGTTCTGAAGCTTTCTTT. Its protein product is CASSQDRGSEAFF.

The chain links TRBV27 to TRBJ2-7; D call uncertain. Germline V gives CDR1 MNHEY, CDR2 SMNVEV (reference sequence). V gave up 1 base and J gave up 0 bases, with 10 bases separating them. This CDR3 is 15 amino acids long. The CDR3 region is CASSLLARISYEQYF. CDR3 coding DNA: TGTGCCAGCAGTTTATTGGCACGGATCTCCTACGAGCAGTACTTC.

This clonotype showed up just a few times. This sequence joins TRBV6-1 and TRBJ1-6, with 8 bases that match TRBD1. This CDR3 comprises 17 residues. Per the germline V gene, CDR1 is MNHNS and CDR2 is SASEGT. With 8 bases clipped from V and 5 bases from J, the junction kept 14 bases outside the gene matches. The CDR3 sequence: CASGVDTGGIHNSPLHF. DNA for the CDR3: TGTGCCAGCGGTGTAGATACAGGGGGAATCCATAATTCACCCCTCCACTTT.

About this clonotype: One end of the junction varies from germline; a read error may be responsible. The chain links TRBV12-3 or TRBV12-4 to TRBJ2-3, with 9 bases that match TRBD1. The CDR3 extends over 16 amino acids. CDR3 in amino acids: CASSFGTGRSTDMQYF. CDR3 bases: TGTGCCAGCAGTTTCGGGACAGGGAGGAGCACAGATATGCAGTATTTT.

This clonotype was observed a handful of times. The chain joins TRBV6-5 to TRBJ2-7; D possibly matches TRBD1 or TRBD2 (5 bases each). The germline V gene encodes CDR1 MNHEY and CDR2 SVGAGI. The CDR3 loop spans 16 amino acids. Trimming cost V 0 bases and J 0 bases, with 12 bases left between them. The CDR3 DNA reads as TGTGCCAGCAGTTACTCTATCTGGGGGAGCTCCTACGAGCAGTACTTC. Amino acid sequence: CASSYSIWGSSYEQYF.

The chain has TRBV6-5 and TRBJ1-2; the D gene is possibly TRBD1 (5 bases). Germline assignment: CDR1 MNHEY and CDR2 SVGAGI. The CDR3 is 18 amino acids. Trimming left V 2 bases short and J 2 bases short, with 21 bases between. The CDR3 here is CASSYRPNPRGVNYGYTF. The CDR3 region has the DNA TGTGCCAGCAGTTACCGACCCAACCCGCGGGGGGTGAACTATGGCTACACCTTC.

This clonotype was found a few times. The chain employs TRBV7-9 and TRBJ2-7; TRBD1 is a possible D gene (6 bases). V was pared by 5 bases and J by 7 bases, with 12 bases between. Germline V gives CDR1 SEHNR, CDR2 FQNEAQ (reference sequence). The CDR3 is 12 residues long. CDR3 region: CASSPEDREQYF. The DNA of the CDR3 is TGTGCCAGCAGCCCCGAGGACAGAGAGCAGTACTTC.

The chain couples TRBV4-1 to TRBJ2-4; maybe TRBD1 (6 bases). Germline CDR1 reads MGHRA; CDR2 reads YSYEKL. The CDR3 is made up of 17 amino acids. Trimming stripped 5 bases from V and 3 bases from J, with 20 bases between. The chain's CDR3 is CASSTNPGASVKNIQYF. The CDR3 DNA reads as TGCGCCAGCAGCACAAACCCAGGGGCGTCGGTCAAAAACATTCAGTACTTC.

This chain connects TRBV7-8 to TRBJ2-1; 13 positions match TRBD2. The CDR3 is 14 residues long. Germline-derived CDR1 and CDR2 are SGHVS and FQNEAQ. V trimming: 5 bases; J trimming: 13 bases; junction bases outside the gene matches: 8. The CDR3 spells CASSQGLAGDLQFF. CDR3 sequence (DNA): TGTGCCAGCAGCCAAGGACTAGCGGGAGATCTTCAGTTCTTC.

This clonotype was counted only a few times. J is TRBJ2-5 and V is TRBV5-1, with 12 bases matching TRBD2. The J segment lost 3 bases and the V segment lost 2 bases, leaving 5 bases of the junction unmatched. The CDR3 has 16 amino acids. In germline, CDR1 is SGHRS, CDR2 YFSETQ. The CDR3 DNA follows: TGCGCCAGCAGCTTTCGGAGACTAGCGGGGGAAGAGACCCAGTACTTC. Its translation is CASSFRRLAGEETQYF.

This chain connects TRBV9 to TRBJ2-3; D gene ambiguous. The CDR3 is 17 residues long. Trimming removed 3 bases at V and 0 bases at J, with 17 bases between. The germline V gene encodes CDR1 SGDLS and CDR2 YYNGEE. The CDR3 region is CASSAINTPTSTDTQYF. CDR3 in DNA: TGTGCCAGCAGCGCGATTAATACTCCTACTAGCACAGATACGCAGTATTTT. The entire variable domain, with the rest obtained from reference TRBV9 and TRBJ2-3, is as follows: DSGVTQTPKHLITATGQRVTLRCSPRSGDLSVYWYQQSLDQGLQFLIQYYNGEERAKGNILERFSAQQFPDLHSELNLSSLELGDSALYFCASSAINTPTSTDTQYFGPGTRLTVL.

This clonotype was picked up a small number of times. The chain is built from TRBV6-6 and TRBJ2-7, with D unresolved. V was clipped by 6 bases and J by 3 bases, with 15 bases between them. This CDR3 contains 14 residues. The germline CDR1 and CDR2 sequences are MNHNY and SVGAGI (reference sequence). The CDR3 loop is CASSLSPDGYEQYF. CDR3 coding DNA: TGTGCCAGCAGCCTATCCCCGGACGGCTACGAGCAGTACTTC.

The rearrangement joins TRBV20-1 to TRBJ2-3, with 8 bases lining up with TRBD2. The CDR3 totals 15 residues. After removal of 0 bases from V and 6 bases from J, the junction contained 8 bases not matched to a gene. CDR1 is DFQATT and CDR2 is SNEGSKA in the germline V gene (reference sequence). The DNA of the CDR3 is TGCAGTGCTAGAGATCCGGTAGCGGGGTATGATACGCAGTATTTT. It encodes CSARDPVAGYDTQYF.

The rearrangement links TRBV29-1 to TRBJ2-5; a possible D gene is TRBD1 (6 bases). Deletions cut 5 bases from V and 1 base from J, with 17 bases between. Germline values: CDR1 SQVTM, CDR2 ANQGSEA. CDR3 length: 15 amino acids. The CDR3 bases are TGCAGCGTTTGGGCTTCAGGGACACCCCAAGAGACCCAGTACTTC. As protein: CSVWASGTPQETQYF.

About this clonotype itself: This sequence may be a read error, since a much larger clone differs from it by one base. The chain is built from TRBV25-1 and TRBJ2-3; 9 bases map to TRBD2. The CDR3 is made up of 14 amino acids. Germline CDR1 and CDR2: MGHDK and SYGVNS. Losses at the gene ends were 7 bases for V and 1 base for J; bases not matched to a gene: 3. The CDR3 spells CASNERGGTDTQYF. The DNA for the CDR3 is TGTGCCAGCAATGAGCGGGGGGGCACAGATACGCAGTATTTT.

This chain links TRBV20-1 with TRBJ2-4, with 12 nucleotides matching TRBD2. This CDR3 spans 15 amino acids. The junction had 2 bases not matched to a gene; V was cut back by 5 bases and J by 0 bases. In germline, CDR1 is DFQATT, CDR2 SNEGSKA (reference sequence). Here the CDR3 reads CSASSGRGAKNIQYF. The CDR3, as DNA: TGCAGTGCTTCTAGCGGGAGGGGAGCCAAAAACATTCAGTACTTC.

The chain couples TRBV3-1 to TRBJ2-3; 12 nucleotides agree with TRBD2. The germline CDR1 and CDR2 sequences are LGHDT and YNNKEL (reference sequence). The CDR3 runs to 17 residues. The trim removed 0 bases at V and 5 bases at J, leaving 6 bases unmatched. This chain's CDR3 is CASSQDRLAGVGDTQYF. CDR3 sequence (DNA): TGTGCCAGCAGCCAAGATCGACTAGCGGGAGTAGGAGATACGCAGTATTTT.

J is TRBJ2-1 and V is TRBV6-9, with D uncertain. V lost 10 bases to trimming and J lost 4 bases, with 17 bases between them. CDR3 length equals 14 residues. The germline gives CDR1 MNHGY, CDR2 SVAAGI. CDR3 region: CAKAPQPPYNEQFF. The CDR3 region has the DNA TGTGCCAAGGCCCCCCAACCCCCTTACAATGAGCAGTTCTTC.

This clonotype was counted between two and nine times. This sequence joins TRBV5-1 and TRBJ2-7; 10 nucleotides line up with TRBD1. The CDR3 is 17 residues long. Germline assignment: CDR1 SGHRS and CDR2 YFSETQ. The ends lost 5 bases at V and 2 bases at J; junction bases unmatched: 13. The CDR3 loop is CASSGTGAHQRPYEQYF. In DNA form, the CDR3 reads TGCGCCAGCAGTGGGACAGGGGCGCACCAACGACCCTACGAGCAGTACTTC.

V is TRBV7-9 and J is TRBJ2-3, with D tentatively TRBD2 (6 bases). With 5 bases removed from V and 6 bases from J, the gap between germline ends came to 15 bases. The germline CDR1 and CDR2 sequences are SEHNR and FQNEAQ (reference sequence). The CDR3 sequence is 14 residues long. The CDR3 reads CASSGREYADTQYF. CDR3 nucleotide sequence: TGTGCCAGCAGCGGACGGGAGTATGCGGATACGCAGTATTTT.